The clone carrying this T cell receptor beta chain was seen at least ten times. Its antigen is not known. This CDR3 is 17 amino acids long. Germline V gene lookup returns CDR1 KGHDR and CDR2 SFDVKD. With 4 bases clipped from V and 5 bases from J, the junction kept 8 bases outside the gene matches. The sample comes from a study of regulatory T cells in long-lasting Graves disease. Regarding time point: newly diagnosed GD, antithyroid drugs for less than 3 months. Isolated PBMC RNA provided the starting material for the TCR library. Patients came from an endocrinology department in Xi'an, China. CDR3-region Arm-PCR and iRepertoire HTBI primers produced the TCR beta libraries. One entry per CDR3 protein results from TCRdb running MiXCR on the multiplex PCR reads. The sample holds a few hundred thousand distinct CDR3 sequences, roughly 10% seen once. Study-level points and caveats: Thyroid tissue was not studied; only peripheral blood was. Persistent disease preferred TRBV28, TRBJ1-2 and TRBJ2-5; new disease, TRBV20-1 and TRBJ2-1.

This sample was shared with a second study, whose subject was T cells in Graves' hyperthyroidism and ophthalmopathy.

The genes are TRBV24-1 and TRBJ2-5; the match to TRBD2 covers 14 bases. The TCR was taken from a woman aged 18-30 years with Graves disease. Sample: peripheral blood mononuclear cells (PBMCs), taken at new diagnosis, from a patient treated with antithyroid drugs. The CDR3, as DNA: TGTGCCACCAGTGACTACGGACTAGCGGGGGGCCGGGAGACCCAGTACTTC. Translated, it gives CATSDYGLAGGRETQYF.